One sample yielded the 31 T cell receptor beta chains listed below, sequenced in a study of blood T cell repertoires in COVID-19 (dated by TCRdb to the early 2020s). Library generation was performed with the immunoSEQ multiplex PCR assay. TCRdb's version of the immuneACCESS table is confined to in-frame rearrangements and falls short of the full clone set. An unresolved V gene accounts for under half of the shortfall where checked; the remainder is of unknown origin. The sample table shows over 70,000 clones, and approximately 80% are seen once. Approximately 6.8% of the sample lies in the top ten. Source material: peripheral blood. Every receptor here comes from a man in his 70s with acute or convalescent COVID-19.

This clone was found a few times. The chain carries TRBV7-9 and TRBJ2-2; 7 bases match TRBD1. The J segment lost 4 bases and the V segment lost 5 bases, leaving 10 bases of the junction unmatched. This CDR3 contains 16 residues. Germline assignment: CDR1 SEHNR and CDR2 FQNEAQ (reference sequence). As DNA, the CDR3 is TGTGCCAGCAGCACCCAGACAGGGTTGAGCACCGGGGAGCTGTTTTTT. This sequence encodes CASSTQTGLSTGELFF.

The V gene is TRBV6-5, the J gene TRBJ1-1; D may be TRBD1 (6 bases). The CDR3 has 14 residues. V dropped 4 bases and J dropped 7 bases, with 16 bases sitting between them. Germline lookup yields CDR1 MNHEY and CDR2 SVGAGI. The CDR3 bases are TGTGCCAGCAGTTCGGGGGGCGTCCGAAATGAAGCTTTCTTT. The encoded protein is CASSSGGVRNEAFF.

The chain employs TRBV19 and TRBJ2-2, with 12 bases aligning to TRBD1. CDR3 length: 16 residues. V was pared by 7 bases and J by 7 bases, with 10 bases of the junction left unmatched. Germline values: CDR1 LNHDA, CDR2 SQIVND (reference sequence). Here the CDR3 DNA reads TGTGCCAGTACTCCTCCGGGACAGGGGGCCGTCGGGGAGCTGTTTTTT. It translates to CASTPPGQGAVGELFF.

The chain employs TRBV2 and TRBJ2-5; 10 positions match TRBD1. In germline, CDR1 is SNHLY, CDR2 FYNNEI. V lost 8 bases to trimming and J lost 4 bases; unmatched junction nucleotides: 10. The CDR3 loop spans 15 amino acids. This CDR3 reads CASGGMGQGTETQYF. The CDR3 DNA follows: TGTGCCAGCGGTGGGATGGGACAGGGGACAGAGACCCAGTACTTC.

The chain is built from TRBV29-1 and TRBJ2-6, with D perhaps TRBD1 (5 bases). CDR3 length equals 14 residues. The germline V gene has CDR1 SQVTM and CDR2 ANQGSEA. The V and J ends lost 6 bases and 0 bases respectively, with 9 bases between them. CDR3 in DNA: TGCAGCGTGGCAGGGTACTCTGGGGCCAACGTCCTGACTTTC. Its translation: CSVAGYSGANVLTF.

The V and J genes are TRBV6-5 and TRBJ2-3, with D uncertain. V lost 9 bases and J 0 bases, leaving 13 bases between the germline ends. The germline gives CDR1 MNHEY, CDR2 SVGAGI. The CDR3 has 14 residues. CDR3: CASISGTSTDTQYF. CDR3 nucleotide sequence: TGTGCCAGTATATCAGGAACCAGCACAGATACGCAGTATTTT.

The chain joins TRBV28 to TRBJ1-2, with D tentatively TRBD1 (6 bases). The germline gives CDR1 MDHEN, CDR2 SYDVKM. There are 15 residues in the CDR3. The germline V and J ends were trimmed by 1 base and 7 bases, with 16 bases remaining between them. This CDR3 reads CASSLSARGARGYTF. CDR3 coding DNA: TGTGCCAGCAGTTTATCGGCCAGGGGAGCGCGTGGCTACACCTTC.

The V gene is TRBV5-1, the J gene TRBJ1-3; D is uncertain. Germline CDR1 SGHRS, CDR2 YFSETQ. This CDR3 is 15 amino acids long. Between the trimmed V and J ends, which lost 4 bases and 0 bases, there was a span of 11 bases. CDR3 protein: CASSPWYNSGNTIYF. For the CDR3, the DNA is TGCGCCAGCAGCCCGTGGTACAACTCTGGAAACACCATATATTTT.

The rearrangement uses TRBV29-1 and TRBJ1-1; tentative D call: TRBD1 (6 bases). This CDR3 region has 12 residues. Germline lookup yields CDR1 SQVTM and CDR2 ANQGSEA. V was pared by 6 bases and J by 7 bases, with 15 bases between. The DNA for the CDR3 is TGCAGCGTGATAGGACAGAACTTTGAAGCTTTCTTT. This gives the protein CSVIGQNFEAFF.

The V gene is TRBV2, the J gene TRBJ2-3; maybe TRBD2 (6 bases). The CDR3 consists of 14 residues. Germline V gives CDR1 SNHLY, CDR2 FYNNEI. Trimming took off 8 bases at V and 0 bases at J, with 12 bases between the two ends. This chain's CDR3 is CASRRGPSTDTQYF. The CDR3 DNA reads as TGTGCCAGCCGGAGGGGCCCTAGCACAGATACGCAGTATTTT.

The chain has TRBV18 and TRBJ1-1, with a tentative D call TRBD1 (6 bases). V lost 3 bases and J lost 1, with 15 bases in between. The length of the CDR3 is 16 residues. The germline CDR1 and CDR2 sequences are KGHSH and LQKENI. The CDR3 coding sequence is TGTGCCAGCTCACCGGGGGGGGCCCCTTGGAACACTGAAGCTTTCTTT. Its translation is CASSPGGAPWNTEAFF.

The chain recombines TRBV7-8 with TRBJ1-4, with 9 bases that match TRBD1. J lost 2 bases, V lost 4 bases, and 23 bases had no gene match. The CDR3 is made up of 22 amino acids. In germline, CDR1 is SGHVS, CDR2 FQNEAQ. CDR3 in DNA: TGTGCCAGCAGCTCCAAGCGGGCGGACAGGGGAATTATGGGTGGGACTAATGAAAAACTGTTTTTT. Protein sequence: CASSSKRADRGIMGGTNEKLFF.

The chain uses TRBV6-1 and TRBJ1-2, with D hard to call. CDR3 length equals 16 residues. CDR1 and CDR2 from the germline V gene are MNHNS and SASEGT. The V gene lost 4 bases and the J gene lost 0 bases, with 15 bases spanning the gap. The CDR3 DNA sequence: TGTGCCAGCAGTGGGAATCTGGAGGTAGCTAACTATGGCTACACCTTC. Protein: CASSGNLEVANYGYTF.

The chain couples TRBV7-6 to TRBJ1-4; D uncertain. V lost 4 bases and J lost 5, with 17 bases in between. Germline lookup yields CDR1 SGHVS and CDR2 FNYEAQ. The CDR3 contains 16 residues. DNA of the CDR3: TGTGCCAGCAGCTCGTTCGTGCGGGGAACAAATGAAAAACTGTTTTTT. Its protein is CASSSFVRGTNEKLFF.

V and J are TRBV6-1 and TRBJ1-2, with 11 nucleotides matching TRBD1. CDR1 and CDR2 (germline): MNHNS, SASEGT. This CDR3 is built from 15 residues. V lost 3 bases to trimming and J lost 4 bases; unmatched junction nucleotides: 4. CDR3 loop: CASSDKDRGLYGYTF. CDR3 bases: TGTGCCAGCAGTGACAAGGACAGGGGGCTCTATGGCTACACCTTC.

V usage is TRBV15 and J usage is TRBJ2-1; D uncertain. Per germline, CDR1 LNHNV and CDR2 YYDKDF (reference sequence). This CDR3 contains 15 residues. The V and J ends lost 5 bases and 2 bases respectively, with 13 bases between them. The CDR3 protein is CATSPRSQTYNEQFF. The CDR3 DNA is TGTGCCACCAGCCCCCGGTCCCAAACCTACAATGAGCAGTTCTTC. The full variable domain, with the rest looked up from reference TRBV15 and TRBJ2-1, is DAMVIQNPRYQVTQFGKPVTLSCSQTLNHNVMYWYQQKSSQAPKLLFHYYDKDFNNEADTPDNFQSRRPNTSFCFLDIRSPGLGDTAMYLCATSPRSQTYNEQFFGPGTRLTVL.

The J gene is TRBJ1-2, the V gene TRBV24-1; TRBD1 matches at 8 bases. Looked up from germline, CDR1 is KGHDR and CDR2 is SFDVKD. V dropped 4 bases and J dropped 8; count of bases not matched to a gene: 8. The CDR3 covers 14 residues. The CDR3 is CATSDLDRVEGYTF. Here the CDR3 DNA reads TGTGCCACCAGTGACCTGGACAGGGTAGAAGGCTACACCTTC.

This chain connects TRBV21-1 to TRBJ2-7; the table calls TRBD2, which could not be checked here. TRBV21-1 is labeled a pseudogene. The CDR3 is 14 residues long. CDR3 loop: CASSKCGRDFEQYF. As DNA, the CDR3 is TGTGCCAGCAGCAAATGCGGGAGGGACTTCGAGCAGTACTTC.

V is TRBV19 and J is TRBJ2-1; 8 bases are shared with TRBD2. V lost 6 bases, J lost 2 bases, and 0 bases stayed unmatched. CDR1 LNHDA and CDR2 SQIVND come from the germline V gene (reference sequence). CDR3 length: 13 residues. CDR3 nucleotides: TGTGCCAGTAGCGGGGGGGCCTACAATGAGCAGTTCTTC. This codes for CASSGGAYNEQFF.

The chain couples TRBV10-3 to TRBJ1-2, with 8 nucleotides matching TRBD1. The CDR3 is made up of 14 amino acids. CDR1 and CDR2 (germline): ENHRY, SYGVKD. V lost 1 base, J lost 6 bases, and 4 bases stayed unmatched. The CDR3 region has the DNA TGTGCCATCAGTGAGTGGCAGGGGGCAGATGGCTACACCTTC. Translation gives CAISEWQGADGYTF.

The rearrangement links TRBV10-2 to TRBJ2-7, with a tentative D call TRBD2 (6 bases). This CDR3 is built from 13 residues. V lost 5 bases and J 6 bases, leaving 14 bases between the germline ends. Per germline, CDR1 WSHSY and CDR2 SAAADI. CDR3 protein: CASSMLAYGEQYF. The CDR3 DNA follows: TGCGCCAGCAGTATGCTAGCGTACGGCGAGCAGTACTTC.

The chain joins TRBV4-2 to TRBJ2-1; D gene unclear. Germline V gene data show CDR1 as LGHNA and CDR2 as YNFKEQ. CDR3 length equals 15 residues. V was pared by 1 base and J by 0 bases, with 7 bases between. In DNA, the CDR3 is TGTGCCAGCAGCCAAGCGGAGTACTCCTACAATGAGCAGTTCTTC. Residues: CASSQAEYSYNEQFF.

J is TRBJ1-4 and V is TRBV28; TRBD1 matches at 10 bases. This CDR3 is 16 amino acids long. Germline trimming cut 8 bases from V and 7 bases from J; bases unmatched to any gene: 13. The V gene's germline CDR1 is MDHEN and CDR2 SYDVKM. The DNA of the CDR3 is TGTGCCAGCGTGACCTCCGGGACAGGGGTGGGTGAAAAACTGTTTTTT. Translated, it gives CASVTSGTGVGEKLFF.

The genes are TRBV6-5 and TRBJ1-5; perhaps TRBD1 as D (5 bases). The germline V gene encodes CDR1 MNHEY and CDR2 SVGAGI. Trimming cost V 8 bases and J 4 bases, with 12 bases left between them. This CDR3 has 13 residues. As DNA, the CDR3 is TGTGCCAGCCGGGGCGCGGGGAATCAGCCCCAGCATTTT. Protein product: CASRGAGNQPQHF.

V gene TRBV5-6 combines with J gene TRBJ1-5; weak D call: TRBD1 (5 bases). Germline V gene sequence: CDR1 SGHDT, CDR2 YYEEEE. The CDR3 totals 16 residues. Trimming left V 3 bases short and J 1 base short, with 14 bases between. The CDR3: CASSSLRGGSNQPQHF. The CDR3 DNA follows: TGTGCCAGCAGCTCTTTAAGGGGTGGGAGCAATCAGCCCCAGCATTTT.

This chain links TRBV28 with TRBJ1-2, with 7 bases lining up with TRBD1. The CDR3 has 15 residues. The ends lost 3 bases at V and 6 bases at J; junction bases unmatched: 10. Per the germline V gene, CDR1 is MDHEN and CDR2 is SYDVKM. Here the CDR3 reads CASSFLSRQGDGYTF. The DNA for the CDR3 is TGTGCCAGCAGTTTCCTATCCCGACAGGGTGATGGCTACACCTTC.

The CDR3 loop is CASRGVQGEEGGYTF. The CDR3 nucleotides are TGTGCCAGCCGCGGGGTTCAGGGAGAGGAAGGTGGCTACACCTTC. The chain is built from TRBV6-5 and TRBJ1-2; weak D call: TRBD1 (5 bases). The CDR3 runs to 15 residues. Trimming took 8 bases from V and 7 from J, leaving 23 bases between them. Looked up from germline, CDR1 is MNHEY and CDR2 is SVGAGI.

V usage is TRBV19 and J usage is TRBJ2-5, with 10 nucleotides matching TRBD1. From germline, CDR1 is LNHDA and CDR2 SQIVND (reference sequence). The CDR3 runs to 14 residues. V trimming: 7 bases; J trimming: 5 bases; junction bases outside the gene matches: 7. The CDR3 protein is CASTATGGLETQYF. The CDR3 region has the DNA TGTGCCAGTACCGCGACAGGGGGCCTGGAGACCCAGTACTTC. The complete variable domain, with remaining parts taken from reference TRBV19 and TRBJ2-5, reads DGGITQSPKYLFRKEGQNVTLSCEQNLNHDAMYWYRQDPGQGLRLIYYSQIVNDFQKGDIAEGYSVSREKKESFPLTVTSAQKNPTAFYLCASTATGGLETQYFGPGTRLLVL.

This chain uses TRBV2 with TRBJ2-5; 10 nucleotides line up with TRBD2. Germline loops: CDR1 SNHLY, CDR2 FYNNEI. With V trimmed by 2 bases and J by 3 bases, 3 bases remained unmatched. This CDR3 region has 15 residues. The CDR3 spells CASSEISGGEETQYF. For the CDR3, the DNA is TGTGCCAGCAGTGAAATAAGCGGGGGGGAAGAGACCCAGTACTTC. The full variable domain, with the rest looked up from reference TRBV2 and TRBJ2-5, is EPEVTQTPSHQVTQMGQEVILRCVPISNHLYFYWYRQILGQKVEFLVSFYNNEISEKSEIFDDQFSVERPDGSNFTLKIRSTKLEDSAMYFCASSEISGGEETQYFGPGTRLLVL.

The chain links TRBV27 to TRBJ1-3, with TRBD1 matching over 9 bases. Trimming removed 6 bases from V and 4 bases from J; junction bases left unmatched: 4. The CDR3 extends over 14 amino acids. The germline CDR1 and CDR2 sequences are MNHEY and SMNVEV (reference sequence). In DNA, the CDR3 is TGTGCCAGCAGCCGGACAGGGGACGGAAACACCATATATTTT. Its protein is CASSRTGDGNTIYF.

This rearrangement joins TRBV6-6 to TRBJ1-1; TRBD1 matches at 8 bases. CDR1 is MNHNY, CDR2 SVGAGI, per germline (reference sequence). V lost 6 bases to trimming and J lost 1 base; unmatched junction nucleotides: 10. The CDR3 runs 16 residues. The CDR3: CASRTGQGRGNTEAFF. The CDR3 region has the DNA TGTGCCAGCAGGACAGGACAGGGCAGGGGGAACACTGAAGCTTTCTTT.